This TCR beta chain was profiled in a study of shared T cell receptors in the human thymus. Germline CDR1 reads SGHAT; CDR2 reads FQNNGV. Trimming took 5 bases from V and 8 from J; bases not matched to a gene: 6. This CDR3 has 15 residues. The assay was immunoSEQ multiplex PCR, and TCRdb's table has in-frame clones only and misses some. This table holds approximately 730,000 clones, 70% to 90% found once. These same records also appear under a second study, on human thymus T cells. That study reports: Donors were healthy Finnish babies undergoing corrective operations for congenital heart defects. Thymic samples were excised during corrective heart operations. The authors found apparently biased V and J gene usage in thymic and blood repertoires. Related work showed strongly overlapping thymic repertoires across unrelated individuals.

This TCR was sampled from a girl under two years old with a congenital heart defect. The V gene is TRBV11-2, the J gene TRBJ1-6, with TRBD1 matching 10 bases. Input material: thymocytes. DNA of the CDR3: TGTGCCAGCAGCCTTGACAGGGGGCGCGATTCACCCCTCCACTTT. The encoded protein is CASSLDRGRDSPLHF.